This T cell receptor beta chain was sequenced during a study of blood T cell repertoires in COVID-19 (dated by TCRdb to between 2020 and 2021). Regarding the research as a whole: The collaborator samples originated in the United States, Italy and Spain and spanned the acute and convalescent phases of COVID-19. Deeply sampled blood TCRbeta repertoires from subjects exposed to, actively infected with, or recovered from COVID-19 were included in the dataset. Samples came from the ongoing ImmuneRACE study (first 160 participants) plus 1,254 subjects from 6 global collaborators. The prospective study material was composed of cDNA or gDNA derived from T cells, B-cell-depleted T cells, or PBMCs. Where HLA class I and class II types were available, the types were taken from metadata supplied by the sample provider, not from assay-based typing. Sample metadata almost always included a de-identified subject ID, COVID-19 status, age in years and sex. A freely available public database, intended as a resource for researchers studying the immune response to SARS-CoV-2, is where the repertoires were released.

Beyond this particular receptor, the publication reports: How much clinical and demographic metadata was included differed by source and by participant, and the metadata was provided uncurated.

Whole blood was collected in K2EDTA tubes by collaborating institutions according to the institutions' own protocols. For TCRbeta analysis, collaborators shipped samples in one of three forms: frozen whole blood, isolated PBMCs, or DNA extracted from either of those sample types. Regarding this clone: This receptor's antigen is unknown. One base away there is no much larger clone; base qualities are not given.

From the cysteine through the phenylalanine, the CDR3 covers 14 amino acids. Only CDR3 DNA is held: 42 bases, read in frame from base 1. The germline V gene (reference sequence) sets CDR1 to LNHDA and CDR2 to SQIVND. V is pruned by 5 bases and J by 4 bases, leaving 7 bases of the junction without a gene match. TCRbeta CDR3 regions were amplified from genomic DNA by means of the immunoSEQ Assay, a bias-controlled multiplex PCR. The source study handled its data this way. Nucleated cell counts per sample were estimated from amplification of reference gene primers within the assay. Sequence reads were collapsed and filtered to measure the absolute abundance of every unique TCRbeta CDR3 rearrangement. For each sample, productive Simpson clonality was calculated by taking the square root of Simpson's diversity index across productive rearrangements. In its TCRdb copy, this immuneACCESS table keeps in-frame sequences only and misses some clones. Where compared with another copy, unresolved V genes explain less than half of these, and the others have no known cause. V and J calls and clone size are copied from that table; D and trimming were computed from the DNA. This sample comprises 87,000 or so clones, about 80% of them detected only once. The ten largest make up more than 2% of the sample.

This receptor chain uses TRBV19 and TRBJ2-7; 8 bases in the middle match TRBD1. Material: peripheral blood. The TCR originated in a woman in her seventies with acute or convalescent COVID-19. CDR3 protein: CASSPQGAYYEQYF. The base sequence is TGTGCCAGTAGTCCCCAGGGGGCATATTACGAGCAGTACTTC.